One and the same sample provided the 32 T cell receptor beta chains below, sequenced in a study of cytomegalovirus exposure and HLA in healthy donors. The primer mix had 60 Vbeta and 13 Jbeta primers. The repertoire was sequenced with immunoSEQ multiplex PCR; TCRdb's copy has only in-frame clones and lacks some. In the table there are approximately 170,000 clones, roughly 80% of which are singletons. Specimen: PBMCs. Receptors originate from a woman in her late teens or twenties in good health and CMV-seronegative.

The rearrangement uses TRBV9 and TRBJ1-1; D ambiguous. The germline V gene encodes CDR1 SGDLS and CDR2 YYNGEE. The CDR3 extends over 13 amino acids. Between the trimmed V and J ends, which lost 4 bases and 4 bases, there was a span of 11 bases. The CDR3: CASSPGGVTEAFF. The CDR3, as DNA: TGTGCCAGCAGCCCCGGCGGTGTCACTGAAGCTTTCTTT.

This chain uses TRBV7-3 with TRBJ2-5; D gene uncertain. Germline V lookup: CDR1 SGHTA, CDR2 FQGTGA. There are 13 residues in the CDR3. Trimming stripped 1 base from V and 5 bases from J, with 8 bases between. For the CDR3, the DNA is TGTGCCAGCAGCTTAATGAGGCGGGAGACCCAGTACTTC. Protein: CASSLMRRETQYF.

This chain uses TRBV6-4 with TRBJ2-3, with 7 bases matching TRBD2. The CDR3 loop spans 15 amino acids. The ends lost 7 bases at V and 2 bases at J; junction bases unmatched: 9. The germline CDR1 and CDR2 sequences are MRHNA and SNTAGT. CDR3 loop: CASTEGGRATDTQYF. CDR3 nucleotides: TGTGCCAGCACGGAGGGAGGGAGGGCCACAGATACGCAGTATTTT.

This clone was recorded a few times. The chain uses TRBV6-5 and TRBJ1-1, with TRBD1 as a possible D gene (6 bases). Germline CDR1 and CDR2: MNHEY and SVGAGI. The CDR3 length is 15 residues. Trimming took 2 bases from V and 8 from J, leaving 18 bases between them. In DNA form, the CDR3 reads TGTGCCAGCAGTTACCTGTTAGGACAGCACGAGGAAGCTTTCTTT. This gives the protein CASSYLLGQHEEAFF.

The chain carries TRBV29-1 and TRBJ1-6, with 10 bases identical to TRBD1. The ends lost 6 bases at V and 3 bases at J; junction bases unmatched: 2. The CDR3 length is 14 residues. Germline CDR1 SQVTM, CDR2 ANQGSEA. The CDR3 spells CSVGQGVYNSPLHF. DNA for the CDR3: TGCAGCGTCGGACAGGGGGTCTATAATTCACCCCTCCACTTT. The variable domain in full, with the rest retrieved from reference TRBV29-1 and TRBJ1-6, is SAVISQKPSRDICQRGTSLTIQCQVDSQVTMMFWYRQQPGQSLTLIATANQGSEATYESGFVIDKFPISRPNLTFSTLTVSNMSPEDSSIYLCSVGQGVYNSPLHFGNGTRLTVT.

The chain is built from TRBV18 and TRBJ1-3; D not resolved. CDR1 and CDR2 from the germline V gene are KGHSH and LQKENI. Trimming pared 0 bases from V and 4 bases from J, leaving 13 bases between. This CDR3 contains 16 residues. This chain's CDR3 is CASSPPQRPQGNTIYF. Written as DNA, the CDR3 is TGTGCCAGCTCACCACCGCAGCGACCGCAAGGAAACACCATATATTTT.

This clone was seen more than once but under ten times. This chain uses TRBV28 with TRBJ1-6; no clear D gene. Looked up from germline, CDR1 is MDHEN and CDR2 is SYDVKM. V lost 5 bases, J lost 0 bases, and 11 bases lay in between. This CDR3 has 16 residues. The CDR3 is CASSMPGFSYNSPLHF. CDR3 nucleotide sequence: TGTGCCAGCAGTATGCCCGGTTTCTCCTATAATTCACCCCTCCACTTT.

The chain carries TRBV7-8 and TRBJ1-6; 7 bases agree with TRBD1. This CDR3 comprises 14 residues. After removal of 3 bases from V and 8 bases from J, the junction contained 4 bases not matched to a gene. Per germline, CDR1 SGHVS and CDR2 FQNEAQ. CDR3 bases: TGTGCCAGCAGCTTTAGGCAGGGGGATTCACCCCTCCACTTT. Translation: CASSFRQGDSPLHF.

The rearrangement uses TRBV30 and TRBJ2-3; 7 nucleotides agree with TRBD2. V was clipped by 4 bases and J by 5 bases; unmatched bases: 9. Germline CDR1 and CDR2: GTSNPN and SVGIG (reference sequence). There are 14 residues in the CDR3. The CDR3 nucleotides are TGTGCCTGGAATGAGCGGGGCGGGGGAGATACGCAGTATTTT. It yields the protein CAWNERGGGDTQYF.

This chain uses TRBV4-1 with TRBJ1-3; D ambiguous. The length of the CDR3 is 15 residues. The germline V gene encodes CDR1 MGHRA and CDR2 YSYEKL. The ends were cut back, 4 bases at V and 0 bases at J, with 10 bases in the middle. CDR3 sequence (DNA): TGCGCCAGCAGCCCGAGAGCAAACTCTGGAAACACCATATATTTT. Translation: CASSPRANSGNTIYF.

The chain uses TRBV9 and TRBJ1-5; no clear D. The germline V gene has CDR1 SGDLS and CDR2 YYNGEE. Trimming stripped 0 bases from V and 0 bases from J, with 7 bases between. The CDR3 extends over 15 amino acids. The CDR3 nucleotides read TGTGCCAGCAGCGTAGGAGGTGATAGCAATCAGCCCCAGCATTTT. As protein: CASSVGGDSNQPQHF. Complete variable domain (other parts from reference TRBV9 and TRBJ1-5): DSGVTQTPKHLITATGQRVTLRCSPRSGDLSVYWYQQSLDQGLQFLIQYYNGEERAKGNILERFSAQQFPDLHSELNLSSLELGDSALYFCASSVGGDSNQPQHFGDGTRLSIL.

This clone was seen a handful of times. The chain employs TRBV19 and TRBJ1-1; perhaps TRBD1 as D (6 bases). Germline assignment: CDR1 LNHDA and CDR2 SQIVND (reference sequence). The CDR3 runs to 15 residues. V was pared by 7 bases and J by 1 base, with 16 bases between. The CDR3 DNA is TGTGCCAGTATGCGTTTGGGGGCACAGAACACTGAAGCTTTCTTT. Amino acid sequence: CASMRLGAQNTEAFF.

The DNA of the CDR3 is TGTGCCAGCAGCACCGGACAGATTAATAATTCACCCCTCCACTTT. This gives the protein CASSTGQINNSPLHF. The rearrangement joins TRBV5-6 to TRBJ1-6; perhaps TRBD1 as D (6 bases). This CDR3 spans 15 amino acids. Germline V gene sequence: CDR1 SGHDT, CDR2 YYEEEE. V shed 4 bases and J shed 5 bases, with 13 bases lying between them.

This sequence joins TRBV5-1 and TRBJ2-7; D is perhaps TRBD2 (5 bases). Germline CDR1 and CDR2: SGHRS and YFSETQ. This CDR3 has 14 amino acids. V lost 5 bases to trimming and J lost 0 bases, with 12 bases between them. The CDR3 region is CASRSGLDSYEQYF. DNA for the CDR3: TGCGCCAGCAGAAGCGGTTTAGACTCCTACGAGCAGTACTTC.

The chain combines TRBV30 with TRBJ1-5, with 8 positions matching TRBD1. Germline CDR1 GTSNPN, CDR2 SVGIG (reference sequence). This CDR3 is built from 16 residues. V shed 3 bases and J 7 bases; nucleotides not matched to a gene: 14. CDR3 nucleotides: TGTGCCTGGAGCCCCCCAGGGGGCGAGGTCGGGCAGCCCCAGCATTTT. Amino acid sequence: CAWSPPGGEVGQPQHF.

The chain is built from TRBV5-1 and TRBJ2-2; D not resolved. The CDR3 contains 15 residues. Trimming pared 0 bases from V and 1 base from J, leaving 7 bases between. CDR1 SGHRS and CDR2 YFSETQ come from the germline V gene. In DNA form, the CDR3 reads TGCGCCAGCAGCTTGGGGCAGTTGAACACCGGGGAGCTGTTTTTT. This gives the protein CASSLGQLNTGELFF.

The chain combines TRBV14 with TRBJ1-2, with D unresolved. Trimming pared 1 base from V and 4 bases from J, leaving 16 bases between. Looked up from germline, CDR1 is SGHDN and CDR2 is FVKESK. The CDR3 is made up of 16 amino acids. CDR3 protein: CASSQGGAPPGYGYTF. The CDR3 bases are TGTGCCAGCAGCCAAGGCGGCGCTCCTCCCGGCTATGGCTACACCTTC.

This clone showed up just a few times. The genes are TRBV5-1 and TRBJ2-2; D is perhaps TRBD1 (6 bases). The CDR3 contains 14 residues. Trimming took off 4 bases at V and 4 bases at J, with 11 bases between the two ends. Germline CDR1 and CDR2: SGHRS and YFSETQ. CDR3 in DNA: TGCGCCAGCAGCCTTGGACAGCTCACCGGGGAGCTGTTTTTT. Residues: CASSLGQLTGELFF. The variable domain in full, with the rest retrieved from reference TRBV5-1 and TRBJ2-2, is KAGVTQTPRYLIKTRGQQVTLSCSPISGHRSVSWYQQTPGQGLQFLFEYFSETQRNKGNFPGRFSGRQFSNSRSEMNVSTLELGDSALYLCASSLGQLTGELFFGEGSRLTVL.

This clone showed up just a few times. This chain connects TRBV6-9 to TRBJ2-7, with D maybe TRBD1 (6 bases). Trimming removed 2 bases from V and 4 bases from J, with 18 bases in between. Germline loops: CDR1 MNHGY, CDR2 SVAAGI. The CDR3 length is 16 residues. CDR3 amino acids: CASSYPLQGRSYEQYF. The CDR3 DNA follows: TGTGCCAGCAGTTATCCGTTACAGGGCCGATCTTACGAGCAGTACTTC.

As concerns this clone: A junction boundary mismatches the germline segment, possibly from a read error. The rearrangement joins TRBV13 to TRBJ2-7; D may be TRBD2 (6 bases). CDR3 length equals 15 residues. Per germline, CDR1 PRHDT and CDR2 FYEKMQ (reference sequence). The CDR3 DNA follows: TGTGTCAGCAGCCGATATAGCGGAAGCTCCTACGAGCAGTACTTC. Its translation is CVSSRYSGSSYEQYF.

This clone is a singleton in its sample. J is TRBJ2-3 and V is TRBV28; TRBD2 aligns across 12 bases. V gave up 10 bases and J gave up 4 bases; unmatched junction bases: 6. CDR1 and CDR2 from the germline V gene are MDHEN and SYDVKM. The CDR3 covers 14 residues. CDR3 DNA: TGTGCCACCCTAGCGGGAGGGCCTTCAGATACGCAGTATTTT. Its protein is CATLAGGPSDTQYF. Supplemented by reference TRBV28 and TRBJ2-3, the full variable domain reads DVKVTQSSRYLVKRTGEKVFLECVQDMDHENMFWYRQDPGLGLRLIYFSYDVKMKEKGDIPEGYSVSREKKERFSLILESASTNQTSMYLCATLAGGPSDTQYFGPGTRLTVL.

J is TRBJ2-7 and V is TRBV7-8; 9 bases line up with TRBD1. V gave up 2 bases and J gave up 4 bases; unmatched junction bases: 12. CDR1 SGHVS and CDR2 FQNEAQ come from the germline V gene. The CDR3 extends over 17 amino acids. The DNA for the CDR3 is TGTGCCAGCAGCTTAATCTTTCGGACAGGGGTAAAGTACGAGCAGTACTTC. This encodes CASSLIFRTGVKYEQYF.

This clone turned up a few times. V is TRBV6-1 and J is TRBJ2-7; D is undetermined. Trimming took off 8 bases at V and 2 bases at J, with 13 bases between the two ends. Germline-derived CDR1 and CDR2 are MNHNS and SASEGT. This CDR3 contains 13 residues. CDR3 DNA sequence: TGTGCCAGCGGGCTCTACACCGCCTACGAGCAGTACTTC. Translation: CASGLYTAYEQYF.

The genes are TRBV7-8 and TRBJ2-1; 11 bases fit TRBD2. Germline assignment: CDR1 SGHVS and CDR2 FQNEAQ. This CDR3 has 17 residues. Trimming at V came to 4 bases and at J to 0 bases, leaving 5 bases not matched to a gene. CDR3 in DNA: TGTGCCAGCAGCTCCCTTACTAGCGGGAGCTCCTACAATGAGCAGTTCTTC. The encoded protein is CASSSLTSGSSYNEQFF.

The genes are TRBV2 and TRBJ1-2; TRBD1 matches 10 bases. The V segment lost 6 bases and the J segment 7 bases; nucleotides outside the gene matches: 5. CDR1 and CDR2 (germline): SNHLY, FYNNEI. The CDR3 sequence is 13 residues long. The CDR3 DNA reads TGTGCCAGCAGATGGACAGGGGGGACTGGCTACACCTTC. As protein: CASRWTGGTGYTF.

The chain links TRBV14 to TRBJ1-3; the D gene is possibly TRBD1 (6 bases). The germline V gene encodes CDR1 SGHDN and CDR2 FVKESK. The CDR3 consists of 18 residues. V was shortened by 1 base and J by 0 bases, with 16 bases between the two germline ends. CDR3 DNA: TGTGCCAGCAGCCAAGGCTCACAGGGATTCAACTCTGGAAACACCATATATTTT. This encodes CASSQGSQGFNSGNTIYF. The full variable domain, rest sourced from reference TRBV14 and TRBJ1-3, is EAGVTQFPSHSVIEKGQTVTLRCDPISGHDNLYWYRRVMGKEIKFLLHFVKESKQDESGMPNNRFLAERTGGTYSTLKVQPAELEDSGVYFCASSQGSQGFNSGNTIYFGEGSWLTVV.

The chain employs TRBV4-3 and TRBJ2-1, with 9 bases matching TRBD2. Germline CDR1 LGHNA, CDR2 YSLEER. V shed 2 bases and J 9 bases; nucleotides not matched to a gene: 8. The CDR3 consists of 15 residues. The CDR3 region is CASSQWRTSASEQFF. CDR3 bases: TGCGCCAGCAGCCAATGGAGGACTAGCGCGAGTGAGCAGTTCTTC.

This clone was recorded a few times. This sequence joins TRBV4-2 and TRBJ2-2; TRBD2 aligns across 9 bases. Trimming at V came to 2 bases and at J to 5 bases, leaving 9 bases not matched to a gene. Germline CDR1 LGHNA, CDR2 YNFKEQ. CDR3 length: 17 residues. This CDR3 reads CASSQPVAGEGTGELFF. The DNA for the CDR3 is TGTGCCAGCAGCCAACCCGTAGCGGGGGAGGGGACCGGGGAGCTGTTTTTT.

This chain joins TRBV5-6 and TRBJ2-1; a possible D gene is TRBD1 (6 bases). V lost 0 bases, J lost 13 bases, and 17 bases lay in between. CDR3 size: 14 residues. Germline V gene sequence: CDR1 SGHDT, CDR2 YYEEEE. CDR3 sequence: CASSLARDTVGQFF. DNA of the CDR3: TGTGCCAGCAGCTTGGCAAGGGACACAGTCGGTCAGTTCTTC. The full variable domain, completed using reference TRBV5-6 and TRBJ2-1, is DAGVTQSPTHLIKTRGQQVTLRCSPKSGHDTVSWYQQALGQGPQFIFQYYEEEERQRGNFPDRFSGHQFPNYSSELNVNALLLGDSALYLCASSLARDTVGQFFGPGTRLTVL.

This chain uses TRBV5-1 with TRBJ1-1, with TRBD1 matching 8 bases. J gave up 3 bases and V 0 bases, and 1 base lay outside the gene matches. Germline assignment: CDR1 SGHRS and CDR2 YFSETQ. The CDR3 totals 14 residues. CDR3 nucleotide sequence: TGCGCCAGCAGCTTGGCGACAGGGGACACTGAAGCTTTCTTT. Its protein product is CASSLATGDTEAFF. The entire variable domain, with the rest obtained from reference TRBV5-1 and TRBJ1-1, is as follows: KAGVTQTPRYLIKTRGQQVTLSCSPISGHRSVSWYQQTPGQGLQFLFEYFSETQRNKGNFPGRFSGRQFSNSRSEMNVSTLELGDSALYLCASSLATGDTEAFFGQGTRLTVV.

This clone was observed a handful of times. V and J are TRBV9 and TRBJ1-4; TRBD1 is a possible D gene (5 bases). The CDR3 extends over 16 amino acids. Germline CDR1 and CDR2: SGDLS and YYNGEE. Trimming pared 3 bases from V and 0 bases from J, leaving 12 bases between. CDR3 bases: TGTGCCAGCAGCGCCCGGGGGAACCCAACTAATGAAAAACTGTTTTTT. Its translation: CASSARGNPTNEKLFF.

The genes are TRBV9 and TRBJ2-4; 7 nucleotides agree with TRBD1. V lost 3 bases, J lost 6 bases, and 6 bases stayed unmatched. Germline V gene data show CDR1 as SGDLS and CDR2 as YYNGEE. This CDR3 has 14 amino acids. DNA of the CDR3: TGTGCCAGCAGCGATGCCCGGGACAGAAACATTCAGTACTTC. Residues: CASSDARDRNIQYF.